The clone carrying this T cell receptor beta chain was picked up a small number of times. Its cognate antigen is unknown. This CDR3 comprises 12 residues. Unmatched junction bases numbered 4, after V lost 5 bases and J lost 12 bases. Germline loops: CDR1 MDHEN, CDR2 SYDVKM. Single cDNA molecules in the library carried unique molecular identifiers attached during preparation. TCRdb reanalysed the RACE reads using MiXCR and keeps one entry per CDR3 protein. The sample carries under 400,000 distinct CDR3 sequences, less than 6.5% recorded once. This specimen comes from a study of human T cells and chemical hapten exposure. Study information: The study traced per-sample TCR yield variation mainly to small differences in pooled library volumes. The study, taken as a whole, reports: Unchanged with DPC sensitization were TCRs above 1 in 1000 frequency.

Sample time point: pre-sensitization, week 0. Treatment indicated: therapeutic diphenylcyclopropenone sensitization with weekly scalp DPC. This chain uses TRBV28 with TRBJ2-7; 13 bases match TRBD2. Sample: whole blood, taken in connection with sensitization to the hapten diphenylcyclopropenone (DPC). The clonotype originates from a woman in her fifties or sixties with alopecia areata. Some clones in this sample may be carry-over from other donors' samples. The CDR3 sequence: CASSGLAGVLYF. The CDR3 region has the DNA TGTGCCAGCAGTGGACTAGCGGGAGTCCTGTACTTC.